This T cell receptor beta chain was identified in a study of cytomegalovirus exposure and HLA in healthy donors. Study in general: Ancestry clustering placed around four fifths of several hundred genotyped donors in the Caucasian-associated cluster. Study-wide results and limits: Later analysis demonstrated an association between a missense DCLRE1C variant and TCR beta V- and J-gene trimming.

The sample holds one count of this clone. Its antigen is currently unknown. Trimming pared 3 bases from V and 0 bases from J, leaving 18 bases between. The CDR3 consists of 18 residues. Germline V lookup: CDR1 LNHDA, CDR2 SQIVND (reference sequence). The study ran its PCR with 60 Vbeta and 13 Jbeta primers. Clones were read by immunoSEQ multiplex PCR, and TCRdb kept only the in-frame ones, dropping some. In the table there are approximately 170,000 clones, 60% to 85% of which are singletons. The receptor was isolated from a female donor in good health and CMV-seronegative. The chain carries TRBV19 and TRBJ2-1; D possibly corresponds to TRBD2 (5 bases). The sample comprised PBMCs. The CDR3, as DNA: TGTGCCAGTAGTATCCCGACTGCGGGCCTAAGCTCCTACAATGAGCAGTTCTTC. As protein: CASSIPTAGLSSYNEQFF.